The 20 T cell receptor beta chains below were found in one sample sequenced in a study of lymphopenia after photon versus proton radiotherapy. Only in-frame clones appear in the TCRdb table, and some are missing; sequencing was by immunoSEQ multiplex PCR. Among about 64,000 clones listed, roughly nine tenths were seen once. The source material was peripheral blood, sampled from a patient treated with proton-based radiotherapy. These receptors all stem from a man older than 75 with esophageal cancer.

The rearrangement uses TRBV6-5 and TRBJ2-6, with D tentatively TRBD1 (5 bases). Germline CDR1 is MNHEY and CDR2 is SVGAGI. Trimming left V 4 bases short and J 3 bases short, with 7 bases between. CDR3 length: 14 amino acids. The CDR3 sequence is CASSLRGGANVLTF. The CDR3 DNA sequence: TGTGCCAGCAGTTTAAGGGGTGGGGCCAACGTCCTGACTTTC.

In this sample, this clone turned up a few times. The chain combines TRBV2 with TRBJ1-1, with D perhaps TRBD1 (5 bases). CDR1 SNHLY and CDR2 FYNNEI come from the germline V gene. The CDR3 is 11 amino acids. The V end lost 8 bases, the J end lost 7 bases, and 11 bases lay between the germline ends. CDR3 region: CASAVQGEAFF. In nucleotides, the CDR3 is TGTGCCAGCGCGGTCCAGGGTGAAGCTTTCTTT.

The J gene is TRBJ2-3, the V gene TRBV27; perhaps TRBD1 as D (5 bases). The CDR3 length is 14 residues. Germline V gene lookup returns CDR1 MNHEY and CDR2 SMNVEV (reference sequence). V gave up 6 bases and J gave up 0 bases, with 10 bases separating them. The CDR3 reads CASSSTDSTDTQYF. CDR3 in DNA: TGTGCCAGCAGCTCGACAGACAGCACAGATACGCAGTATTTT.

Only a few counts were recorded for this clone. The rearrangement joins TRBV20-1 to TRBJ1-1, with D uncertain. V gave up 7 bases and J gave up 1 base, with 7 bases separating them. CDR1 and CDR2 from the germline V gene are DFQATT and SNEGSKA (reference sequence). The CDR3 is made up of 11 amino acids. CDR3: CSGHTNTEAFF. The CDR3 nucleotides read TGCAGTGGTCACACGAACACTGAAGCTTTCTTT.

The V and J genes are TRBV6-6 and TRBJ2-3; TRBD2 is a possible D gene (5 bases). CDR1 is MNHNY and CDR2 is SVGAGI in the germline V gene (reference sequence). The CDR3 spans 12 residues. V shed 7 bases and J shed 8 bases, with 13 bases lying between them. CDR3 in DNA: TGTGCCAGCAAAAGCGGCGGTGGTACGCAGTATTTT. Its protein is CASKSGGGTQYF.

The chain couples TRBV2 to TRBJ1-1; D possibly corresponds to TRBD1 (6 bases). This CDR3 has 15 amino acids. Germline V gives CDR1 SNHLY, CDR2 FYNNEI. The V end was cut by 6 bases, the J end by 0 bases, with 14 bases between. The CDR3 region has the DNA TGTGCCAGCAGATTGTCTGGGGGCATGAACACTGAAGCTTTCTTT. It is translated as CASRLSGGMNTEAFF.

The genes are TRBV19 and TRBJ1-5; 7 bases line up with TRBD1. Trimming at V came to 2 bases and at J to 7 bases, leaving 17 bases not matched to a gene. Germline V CDR1 and CDR2: LNHDA, SQIVND (reference sequence). The CDR3 sequence is 18 residues long. This CDR3 is CASSISPRGGQGRQPQHF. CDR3 in DNA: TGTGCCAGTAGTATAAGTCCCAGGGGGGGGCAGGGTAGGCAGCCCCAGCATTTT.

The chain couples TRBV5-8 to TRBJ2-2; either TRBD1 or TRBD2 may supply D (6 bases each). V shed 4 bases and J shed 1 base, with 14 bases lying between them. This CDR3 region has 16 residues. Per the germline V gene, CDR1 is SGHTS and CDR2 is YDEGEE. In nucleotides, the CDR3 is TGTGCCAGCAGCCCGGGGGCAGGGGAGAACACCGGGGAGCTGTTTTTT. Translation gives CASSPGAGENTGELFF.

This sequence joins TRBV5-8 and TRBJ2-1; the match to TRBD2 covers 7 bases. CDR3 length: 12 residues. Germline V CDR1 and CDR2: SGHTS, YDEGEE. Losses at the gene ends were 4 bases for V and 15 bases for J; bases not matched to a gene: 10. The CDR3 sequence is CASSPPGGNPFF. The CDR3 nucleotides are TGTGCCAGCAGCCCTCCCGGGGGGAATCCGTTCTTC. The full variable domain, its missing parts supplied by reference TRBV5-8 and TRBJ2-1, is EAGVTQSPTHLIKTRGQQATLRCSPISGHTSVYWYQQALGLGLQFLLWYDEGEERNRGNFPPRFSGRQFPNYSSELNVNALELEDSALYLCASSPPGGNPFFGPGTRLTVL.

The chain employs TRBV19 and TRBJ2-7; possibly TRBD1 or TRBD2 for D (5 bases each). The ends were cut back, 5 bases at V and 0 bases at J, with 14 bases in the middle. Germline V gives CDR1 LNHDA, CDR2 SQIVND (reference sequence). The CDR3 length is 15 residues. The CDR3 bases are TGTGCCAGTAGTCCCCTGGGGGAGAACTCCTACGAGCAGTACTTC. It specifies CASSPLGENSYEQYF.

The chain combines TRBV9 with TRBJ2-5; D unresolved. CDR3 length: 13 residues. Per germline, CDR1 SGDLS and CDR2 YYNGEE. Trimming shortened V by 0 bases and J by 4 bases, and 7 bases separated the two germline ends. The CDR3 is CASSVATSETQYF. CDR3 nucleotide sequence: TGTGCCAGCAGCGTAGCGACATCAGAGACCCAGTACTTC.

The chain recombines TRBV20-1 with TRBJ2-1; 7 bases agree with TRBD1. Germline-derived CDR1 and CDR2 are DFQATT and SNEGSKA (reference sequence). The CDR3 totals 11 residues. V dropped 5 bases and J dropped 9; count of bases not matched to a gene: 4. This CDR3 is CSALRQGEQFF. CDR3 in DNA: TGCAGTGCTCTTCGACAGGGTGAGCAGTTCTTC.

The rearrangement links TRBV6-5 to TRBJ1-5; D call uncertain. Between the trimmed V and J ends, which lost 6 bases and 0 bases, there was a span of 12 bases. Germline values: CDR1 MNHEY, CDR2 SVGAGI. The CDR3 runs to 15 residues. The CDR3 loop is CASRTQITSNQPQHF. The CDR3 coding sequence is TGTGCCAGCAGAACACAGATCACTAGCAATCAGCCCCAGCATTTT.

In this sample, this clone turned up a few times. The chain has TRBV18 and TRBJ2-1, with D perhaps matching TRBD2 (6 bases). The CDR3 extends over 15 amino acids. Trimming removed 6 bases at V and 7 bases at J, with 19 bases between. Germline V gives CDR1 KGHSH, CDR2 LQKENI. The DNA of the CDR3 is TGTGCCAGCTCGGCACGCGGGGAGGTTTCGAATGAGCAGTTCTTC. Encoded protein: CASSARGEVSNEQFF.

V usage is TRBV6-5 and J usage is TRBJ1-4; TRBD1 agrees at 8 bases. The CDR3 totals 15 residues. Trimming at V came to 4 bases and at J to 6 bases, leaving 7 bases not matched to a gene. In germline, CDR1 is MNHEY, CDR2 SVGAGI. The CDR3 bases are TGTGCCAGCAGTTCCCTGACAGGGGTCGATGAAAAACTGTTTTTT. It is translated as CASSSLTGVDEKLFF.

This clone was observed at least ten times. V gene TRBV4-1 combines with J gene TRBJ2-2, with TRBD1 matching 8 bases. CDR1 MGHRA and CDR2 YSYEKL come from the germline V gene. Germline trimming cut 5 bases from V and 9 bases from J; bases unmatched to any gene: 11. This CDR3 comprises 15 residues. CDR3 sequence reads: CASSVLDREFRELFF. CDR3 in DNA: TGCGCCAGCAGCGTCTTGGACAGGGAGTTCCGGGAGCTGTTTTTT.

Only one count was recorded for this clone. The chain employs TRBV7-2 and TRBJ1-1; possibly TRBD1 for D (5 bases). Germline V CDR1 and CDR2: SGHTA, FQGNSA. The CDR3 sequence is 15 residues long. The V end lost 1 base, the J end lost 1 base, and 10 bases lay between the germline ends. Written as DNA, the CDR3 is TGTGCCAGCAGCTTAGAGGGGTTCGGGAACACTGAAGCTTTCTTT. Its protein product is CASSLEGFGNTEAFF.

The chain combines TRBV11-3 with TRBJ2-1; 8 positions agree with TRBD2. This CDR3 comprises 15 residues. V lost 4 bases to trimming and J lost 0 bases; unmatched junction nucleotides: 2. CDR1 is SGHNT, CDR2 YENEEA, per germline. The CDR3 region has the DNA TGTGCCAGCAGCTCGGGACTAGGCTCCTACAATGAGCAGTTCTTC. It translates to CASSSGLGSYNEQFF.

The gene calls are TRBV4-3 and TRBJ2-2; 9 bases line up with TRBD1. Germline CDR1 LGHNA, CDR2 YSLEER. The CDR3 has 20 residues. The ends lost 2 bases at V and 6 bases at J; junction bases unmatched: 19. This CDR3 reads CASSQPPGQGMVSSAGELFF. CDR3 nucleotide sequence: TGCGCCAGCAGCCAACCCCCCGGACAGGGGATGGTGTCTAGCGCCGGGGAGCTGTTTTTT.

J is TRBJ2-1 and V is TRBV5-6; D may match TRBD1 or TRBD2 (5 bases each). Trimming took off 5 bases at V and 4 bases at J, with 13 bases between the two ends. The CDR3 is 14 residues long. The germline CDR1 and CDR2 sequences are SGHDT and YYEEEE. CDR3 protein: CASRRPGRYNEQFF. The CDR3 nucleotides are TGTGCCAGCAGACGTCCGGGACGGTACAATGAGCAGTTCTTC.